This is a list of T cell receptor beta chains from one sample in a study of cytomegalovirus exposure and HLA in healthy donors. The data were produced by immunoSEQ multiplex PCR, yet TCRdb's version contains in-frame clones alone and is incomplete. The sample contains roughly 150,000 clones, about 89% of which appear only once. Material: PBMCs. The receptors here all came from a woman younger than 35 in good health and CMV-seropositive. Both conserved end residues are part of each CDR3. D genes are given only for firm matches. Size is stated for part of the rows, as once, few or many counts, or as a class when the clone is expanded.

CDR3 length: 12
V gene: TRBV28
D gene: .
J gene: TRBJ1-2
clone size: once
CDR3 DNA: TGTGCCAGCAGTCAGGCTGGGTATGGCTACACCTTC
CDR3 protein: CASSQAGYGYTF

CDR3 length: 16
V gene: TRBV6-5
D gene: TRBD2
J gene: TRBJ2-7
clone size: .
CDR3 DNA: TGTGCCAGCAGCTACAGACGACTAGCGGGGAGCCACGAGCAGTACTTC
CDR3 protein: CASSYRRLAGSHEQYF

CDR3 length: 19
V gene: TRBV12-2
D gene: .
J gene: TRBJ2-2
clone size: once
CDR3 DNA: TGTGCAAGTCGCTTAGAGCCAAACCTCCGGGACTACATCACCGGGGAGCTGTTTTTT
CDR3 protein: CASRLEPNLRDYITGELFF

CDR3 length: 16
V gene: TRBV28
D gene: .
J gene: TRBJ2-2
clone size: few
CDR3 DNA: TGTGCCAGCAGCCCCCCCGGTTCCGATCACACCGGGGAGCTGTTTTTT
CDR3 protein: CASSPPGSDHTGELFF

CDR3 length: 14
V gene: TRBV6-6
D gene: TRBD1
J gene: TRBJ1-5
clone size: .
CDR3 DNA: TGTGCCAGCAGTCGAGAGGACAGGGCTCAGCCCCAGCATTTT
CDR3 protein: CASSREDRAQPQHF

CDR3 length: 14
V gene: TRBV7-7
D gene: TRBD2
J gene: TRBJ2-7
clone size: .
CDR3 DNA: TGTGCTAGCAGCTCTACTAGCGGGACCTACGAGCAGTACTTC
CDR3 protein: CASSSTSGTYEQYF

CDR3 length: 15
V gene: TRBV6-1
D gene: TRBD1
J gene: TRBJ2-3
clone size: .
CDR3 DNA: TGTGCCAGCAGTGGGGGACAGGGGGAGGCAGATACGCAGTATTTT
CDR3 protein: CASSGGQGEADTQYF

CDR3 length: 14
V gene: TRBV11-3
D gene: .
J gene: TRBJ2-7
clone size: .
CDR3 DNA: TGTGCCAGCAGCTTATCAATGCAGCGACTTGAGCAGTACTTC
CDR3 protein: CASSLSMQRLEQYF

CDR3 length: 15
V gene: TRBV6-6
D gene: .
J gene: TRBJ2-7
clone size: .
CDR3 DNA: TGTGCCAGCAGTCAGACAGTAGGGGCAATTTTCGAGCAGTACTTC
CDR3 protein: CASSQTVGAIFEQYF

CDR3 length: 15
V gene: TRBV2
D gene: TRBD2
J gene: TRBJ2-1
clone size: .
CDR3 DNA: TGTGCCAGCAGTGCAGAGACTAGCGGGCCGAATGAGCAGTTCTTC
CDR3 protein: CASSAETSGPNEQFF

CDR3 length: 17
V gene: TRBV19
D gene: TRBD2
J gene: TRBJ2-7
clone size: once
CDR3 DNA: TGTGCCAGTAGTATAGATTTGGGGACTAGCGGGATCCCTTGGCAGTACTTC
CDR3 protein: CASSIDLGTSGIPWQYF

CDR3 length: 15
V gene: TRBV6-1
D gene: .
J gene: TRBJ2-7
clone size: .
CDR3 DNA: TGTGCCAGCATAAGTCAGGCGGGACTCCTCTACGAGCAGTACTTC
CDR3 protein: CASISQAGLLYEQYF

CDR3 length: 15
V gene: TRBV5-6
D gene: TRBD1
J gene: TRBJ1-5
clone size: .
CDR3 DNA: TGTGCCAGCAGCTTGTCGGCAGGGGGCGATCAGCCCCAGCATTTT
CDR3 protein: CASSLSAGGDQPQHF

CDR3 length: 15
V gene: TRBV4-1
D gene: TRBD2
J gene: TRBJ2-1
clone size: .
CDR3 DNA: TGCGCCAGTACCTTAGCGGGAGGAAATTACAATGAGCAGTTCTTC
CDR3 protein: CASTLAGGNYNEQFF

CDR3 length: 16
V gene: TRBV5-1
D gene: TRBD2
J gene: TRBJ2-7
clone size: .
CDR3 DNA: TGCGCCAGCAGCTTTGGAGCGGGAGGGGGCACCTACGAGCAGTACTTC
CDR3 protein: CASSFGAGGGTYEQYF

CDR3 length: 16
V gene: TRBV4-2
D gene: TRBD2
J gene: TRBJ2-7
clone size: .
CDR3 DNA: TGTGCCAGCAGCCAAGATTTAGCGGGAGGTTCCTACGAGCAGTACTTC
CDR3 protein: CASSQDLAGGSYEQYF

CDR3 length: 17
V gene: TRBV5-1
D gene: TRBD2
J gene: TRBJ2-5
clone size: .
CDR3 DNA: TGCGCCAGCCGAGACGAGGTGGGACTAGCGGGCCGCGAGACCCAGTACTTC
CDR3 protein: CASRDEVGLAGRETQYF

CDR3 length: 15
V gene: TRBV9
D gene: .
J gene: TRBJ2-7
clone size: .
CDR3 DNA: TGTGCCAGCAGCGTAGGATCTCAGGACATATACGAGCAGTACTTC
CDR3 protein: CASSVGSQDIYEQYF

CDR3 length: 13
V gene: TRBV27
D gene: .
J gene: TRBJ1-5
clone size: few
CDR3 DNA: TGTGCCAGCACCCCGGGGGAAAATCAGCCCCAGCATTTT
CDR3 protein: CASTPGENQPQHF

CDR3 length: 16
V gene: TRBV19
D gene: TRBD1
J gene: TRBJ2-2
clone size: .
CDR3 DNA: TGTGCCAGTAGTCCGAGGGCAGGGGGCGGGGTCGGGGAGCTGTTTTTT
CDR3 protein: CASSPRAGGGVGELFF

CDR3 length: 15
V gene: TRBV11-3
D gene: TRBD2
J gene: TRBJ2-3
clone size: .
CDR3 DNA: TGTGCCAGCAGCTTAGCTAGCGGGCACACAGATACGCAGTATTTT
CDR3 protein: CASSLASGHTDTQYF

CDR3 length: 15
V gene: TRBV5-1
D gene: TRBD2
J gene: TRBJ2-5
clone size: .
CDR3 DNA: TGCGCCAGCAGCTTACTAGCGGGGGCACAAGAGACCCAGTACTTC
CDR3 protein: CASSLLAGAQETQYF

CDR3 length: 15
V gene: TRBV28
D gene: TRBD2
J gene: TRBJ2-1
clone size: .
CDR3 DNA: TGTGCCAGCAGTCCACTAGCGGGAGTCCTCAATGAGCAGTTCTTC
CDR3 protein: CASSPLAGVLNEQFF

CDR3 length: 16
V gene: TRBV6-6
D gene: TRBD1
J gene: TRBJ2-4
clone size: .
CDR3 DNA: TGTGCCAGCAGTAACCGGACAGGGAGAGCCAAAAACATTCAGTACTTC
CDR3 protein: CASSNRTGRAKNIQYF

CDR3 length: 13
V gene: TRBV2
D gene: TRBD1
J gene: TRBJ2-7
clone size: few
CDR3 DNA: TGTGCCAGCAGGAGGACAGGGCCCTACGAGCAGTACTTC
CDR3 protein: CASRRTGPYEQYF

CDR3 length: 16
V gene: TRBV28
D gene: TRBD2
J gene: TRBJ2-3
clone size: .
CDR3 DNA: TGTGCCAGCAGTCTCGGGACTAGCGGAAACACAGATACGCAGTATTTT
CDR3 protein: CASSLGTSGNTDTQYF

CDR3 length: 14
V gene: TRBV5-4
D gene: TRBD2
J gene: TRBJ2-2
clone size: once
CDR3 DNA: TGTGCCAGCAGCTTAGCGGGAGTCACCGGGGAGCTGTTTTTT
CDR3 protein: CASSLAGVTGELFF

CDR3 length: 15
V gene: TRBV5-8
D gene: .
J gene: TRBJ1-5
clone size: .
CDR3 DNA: TGTGCCAGCAGCCCGGGACACTTTAGCAATCAGCCCCAGCATTTT
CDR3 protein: CASSPGHFSNQPQHF

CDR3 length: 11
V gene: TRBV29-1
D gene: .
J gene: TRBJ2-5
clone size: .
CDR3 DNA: TGCAGCGTTCTGTACCAAGAGACCCAGTACTTC
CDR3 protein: CSVLYQETQYF

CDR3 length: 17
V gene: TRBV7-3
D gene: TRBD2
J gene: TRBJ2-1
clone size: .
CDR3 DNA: TGTGCCAGCAGCCTCAAAGCTTTAGCGGGGGGAGACAATGAGCAGTTCTTC
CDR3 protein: CASSLKALAGGDNEQFF

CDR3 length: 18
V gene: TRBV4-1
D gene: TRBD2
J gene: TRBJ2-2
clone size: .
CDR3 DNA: TGCGCCAGCAGCCAGGCGGTAATTGGCGGGAGAAATACCGGGGAGCTGTTTTTT
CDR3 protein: CASSQAVIGGRNTGELFF

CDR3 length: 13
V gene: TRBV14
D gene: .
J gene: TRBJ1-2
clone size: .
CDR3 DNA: TGTGCCAGCAGCCTGCAGGGGTACTATGGCTACACCTTC
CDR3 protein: CASSLQGYYGYTF

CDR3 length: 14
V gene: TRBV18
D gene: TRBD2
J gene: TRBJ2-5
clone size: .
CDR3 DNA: TGTGCCAGCTCACGGACTAGCGGGAGAGAGACCCAGTACTTC
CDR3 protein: CASSRTSGRETQYF

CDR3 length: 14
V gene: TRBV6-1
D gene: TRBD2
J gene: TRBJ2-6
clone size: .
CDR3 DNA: TGTGCCAGCAGACGGGAGGGCCGGGCCAACGTCCTGACTTTC
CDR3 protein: CASRREGRANVLTF